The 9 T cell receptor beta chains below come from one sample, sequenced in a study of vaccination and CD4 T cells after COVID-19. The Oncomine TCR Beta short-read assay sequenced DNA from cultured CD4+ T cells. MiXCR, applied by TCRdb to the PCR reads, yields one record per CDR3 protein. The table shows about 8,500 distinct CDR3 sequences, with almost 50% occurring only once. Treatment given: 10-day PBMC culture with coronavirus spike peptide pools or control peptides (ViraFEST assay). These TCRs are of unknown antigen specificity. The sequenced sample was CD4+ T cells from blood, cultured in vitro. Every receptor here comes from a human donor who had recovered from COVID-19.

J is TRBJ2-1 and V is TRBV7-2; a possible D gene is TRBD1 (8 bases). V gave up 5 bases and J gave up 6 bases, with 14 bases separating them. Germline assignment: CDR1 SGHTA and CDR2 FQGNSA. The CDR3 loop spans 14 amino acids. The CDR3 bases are TGTGCCAGCAGCGTACAGGGGGGGGCCAATGAGCAGTTCTTC. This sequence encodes CASSVQGGANEQFF.

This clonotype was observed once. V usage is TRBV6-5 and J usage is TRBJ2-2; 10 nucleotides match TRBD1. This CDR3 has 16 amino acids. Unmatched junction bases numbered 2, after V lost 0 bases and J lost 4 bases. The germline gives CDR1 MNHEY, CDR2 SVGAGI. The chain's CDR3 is CASSYSGTGVTGELFF. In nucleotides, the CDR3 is TGTGCCAGCAGTTACTCCGGGACAGGGGTCACCGGGGAGCTGTTTTTT.

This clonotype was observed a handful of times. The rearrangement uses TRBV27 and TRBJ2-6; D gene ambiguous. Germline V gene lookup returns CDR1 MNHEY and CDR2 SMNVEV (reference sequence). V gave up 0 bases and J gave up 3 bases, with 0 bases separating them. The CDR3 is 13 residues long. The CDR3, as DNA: TGTGCCAGCAGTTTATCTGGGGCCAACGTCCTGACTTTC. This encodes CASSLSGANVLTF.

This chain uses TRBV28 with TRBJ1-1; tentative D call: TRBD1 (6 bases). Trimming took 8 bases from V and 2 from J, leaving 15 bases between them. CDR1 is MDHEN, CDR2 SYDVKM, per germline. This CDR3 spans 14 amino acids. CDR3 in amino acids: CASSSRGANTEAFF. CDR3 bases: TGTGCCAGCTCGTCGCGGGGGGCAAACACTGAAGCTTTCTTT.

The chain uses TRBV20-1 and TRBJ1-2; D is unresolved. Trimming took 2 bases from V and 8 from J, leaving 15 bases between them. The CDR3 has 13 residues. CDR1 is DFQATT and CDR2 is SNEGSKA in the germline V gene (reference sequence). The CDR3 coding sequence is TGCAGTGCTAGAACGATTGGGTTGGGGGGCTACACCTTC. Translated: CSARTIGLGGYTF.

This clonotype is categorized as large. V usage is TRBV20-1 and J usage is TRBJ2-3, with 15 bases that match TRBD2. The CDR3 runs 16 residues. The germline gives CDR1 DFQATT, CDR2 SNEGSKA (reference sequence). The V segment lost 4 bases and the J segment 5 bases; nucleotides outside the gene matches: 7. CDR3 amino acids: CSATWTSGGAKDTQYF. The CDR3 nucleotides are TGCAGTGCTACCTGGACTAGCGGGGGGGCCAAAGATACGCAGTATTTT.

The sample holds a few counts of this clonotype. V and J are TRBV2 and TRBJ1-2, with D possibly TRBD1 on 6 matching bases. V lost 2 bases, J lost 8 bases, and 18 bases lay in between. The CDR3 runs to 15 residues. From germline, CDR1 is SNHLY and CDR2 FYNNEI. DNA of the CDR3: TGTGCCAGCAGTGAATACCCGGACAGCTCTCGCGGCTACACCTTC. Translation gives CASSEYPDSSRGYTF. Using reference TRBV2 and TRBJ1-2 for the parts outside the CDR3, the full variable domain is EPEVTQTPSHQVTQMGQEVILRCVPISNHLYFYWYRQILGQKVEFLVSFYNNEISEKSEIFDDQFSVERPDGSNFTLKIRSTKLEDSAMYFCASSEYPDSSRGYTFGSGTRLTVV.

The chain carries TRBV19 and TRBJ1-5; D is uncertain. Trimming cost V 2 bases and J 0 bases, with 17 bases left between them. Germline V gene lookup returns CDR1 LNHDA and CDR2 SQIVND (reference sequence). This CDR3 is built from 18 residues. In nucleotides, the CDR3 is TGTGCCAGTAGTATAATGTTAGGAGGCTTCGATAGCAATCAGCCCCAGCATTTT. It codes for CASSIMLGGFDSNQPQHF.

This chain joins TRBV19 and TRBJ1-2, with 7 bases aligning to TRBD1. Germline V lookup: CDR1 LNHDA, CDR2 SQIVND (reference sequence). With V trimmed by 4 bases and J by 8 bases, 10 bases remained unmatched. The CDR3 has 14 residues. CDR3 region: CASSTTNRGRGYTF. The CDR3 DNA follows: TGTGCCAGTAGTACAACTAACAGGGGAAGAGGCTACACCTTC.